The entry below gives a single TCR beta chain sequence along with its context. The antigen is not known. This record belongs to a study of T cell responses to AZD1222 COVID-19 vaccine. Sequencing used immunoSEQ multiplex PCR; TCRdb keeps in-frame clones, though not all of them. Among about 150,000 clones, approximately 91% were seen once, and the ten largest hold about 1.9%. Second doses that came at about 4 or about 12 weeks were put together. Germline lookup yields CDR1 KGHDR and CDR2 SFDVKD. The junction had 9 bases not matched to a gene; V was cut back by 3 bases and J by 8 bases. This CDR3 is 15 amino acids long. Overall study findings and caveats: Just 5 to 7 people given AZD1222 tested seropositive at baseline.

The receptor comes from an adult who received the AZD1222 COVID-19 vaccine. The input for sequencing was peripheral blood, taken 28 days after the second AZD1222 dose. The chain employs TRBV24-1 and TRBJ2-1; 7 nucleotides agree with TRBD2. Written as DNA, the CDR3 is TGTGCCACCAGTGATGGACGGACTAGTTTGGATGAGCAGTTCTTC. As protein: CATSDGRTSLDEQFF.